The present T cell receptor (beta chain) was sequenced within a study of blood T cell dynamics during melanoma immunotherapy. Turning to the study itself: Patients with metastatic melanoma got pembrolizumab or nivolumab-ipilimumab as first-line care. The study's findings and limits: Whether repertoire-driving clones were melanoma-specific could not be determined. PBMC repertoires of eventual disease-control patients split at W3 into clonality or diversity gains.

Time point given: pre-treatment baseline. Sampling occurred pretreatment (T0) and at week 3 (W3), after cycle one of checkpoint blockade. Assay: immunoSEQ multiplex PCR; the TCRdb copy retains only in-frame clones and omits some. The table includes about 13,000 clones, 89% detected once. As for this clone: Its matching antigen is unknown.

Looked up from germline, CDR1 is MNHEY and CDR2 is SMNVEV (reference sequence). This CDR3 has 16 residues. With V trimmed by 5 bases and J by 5 bases, 12 bases remained unmatched. The rearrangement uses TRBV27 and TRBJ2-5, with 9 bases aligning to TRBD2. The sequenced sample was blood, obtained from a patient treated with checkpoint blockade. This receptor was taken from a human donor with melanoma. CDR3 sequence: CASSPRLAGGVETQYF. In DNA form, the CDR3 reads TGTGCCAGCAGTCCGCGCTTGGCGGGAGGGGTGGAGACCCAGTACTTC.